What follows are 30 T cell receptor beta chains derived from one specimen sequenced in a study of long-term antiretroviral therapy in people with HIV (dated by TCRdb to 2022 to 2024). The immunoSEQ hsTCRB v3.0 assay was used at survey level resolution for TRB variable region sequencing. The table was pulled from immuneACCESS by TCRdb, which kept in-frame rearrangements only. Such tables lose some clones; where checked, under half of the loss comes from unresolved V genes, and the rest has no known cause. The sample table shows 35,000 to 45,000 clones, and 82% are seen once. Jointly, the top ten make up around 13% of the sample. The specimen comprised unsorted PBMCs, sampled 0.3 years after starting antiretroviral therapy. These receptors were collected from a man aged 18 to 29 with HIV.

The genes are TRBV6-5 and TRBJ1-4; D remains unclear. In germline, CDR1 is MNHEY, CDR2 SVGAGI. V shed 6 bases and J shed 6 bases, with 14 bases lying between them. The CDR3 length is 14 residues. In DNA form, the CDR3 reads TGTGCCAGCAGCCCAGACACCGGGTATGAAAAACTGTTTTTT. This gives the protein CASSPDTGYEKLFF.

This chain joins TRBV30 and TRBJ1-2; D call uncertain. Trimming took off 4 bases at V and 11 bases at J, with 5 bases between the two ends. The CDR3 has 8 amino acids. The germline V gene encodes CDR1 GTSNPN and CDR2 SVGIG (reference sequence). Here the CDR3 DNA reads TGTGCCTGGAATAAATACACCTTC. Translation gives CAWNKYTF.

The chain joins TRBV21-1 to TRBJ2-7; the table gives TRBD2 as D, unverified against the DNA. TRBV21-1 is deemed a pseudogene. The CDR3 contains 15 residues. CDR3 sequence (DNA): TGTGCCAGCAGTAAAGGGGATGGAGGTCCCTACGAGCAGTACTTC. Protein sequence: CASSKGDGGPYEQYF.

The rearrangement uses TRBV30 and TRBJ2-7, with 8 bases identical to TRBD1. The V gene end was trimmed by 4 bases and the J gene end by 11 bases; junction bases not matched to a gene: 13. CDR3 size: 13 residues. CDR1 GTSNPN and CDR2 SVGIG come from the germline V gene (reference sequence). This CDR3 reads CAWNDGRQGMEYF. The CDR3 DNA sequence: TGTGCCTGGAATGATGGCCGACAGGGGATGGAGTACTTC.

The genes are TRBV6-5 and TRBJ2-7; 8 bases are a match to TRBD1. The V segment lost 2 bases and the J segment 2 bases; nucleotides outside the gene matches: 2. This CDR3 region has 14 residues. CDR1 and CDR2 (germline): MNHEY, SVGAGI. This chain's CDR3 is CASSYDRGAYEQYF. In DNA, the CDR3 is TGTGCCAGCAGTTACGACAGGGGCGCCTACGAGCAGTACTTC.

V is TRBV2 and J is TRBJ2-7; 10 bases line up with TRBD1. The ends lost 5 bases at V and 0 bases at J; junction bases unmatched: 4. This CDR3 is built from 15 residues. In germline, CDR1 is SNHLY, CDR2 FYNNEI. DNA of the CDR3: TGTGCCAGCAGTCGGACAGGGGGGGCCTCCTACGAGCAGTACTTC. Protein product: CASSRTGGASYEQYF.

This clone has just a few counts. The chain carries TRBV21-1 and TRBJ1-2. TRBV21-1 corresponds to a pseudogene. This CDR3 has 12 residues. The CDR3, as DNA: TGTGCCAGCACCCGTAGTGCCTATGGCTACACCTTC. This gives the protein CASTRSAYGYTF.

The rearrangement joins TRBV6-1 to TRBJ1-1; TRBD1 aligns across 7 bases. The CDR3 sequence is 14 residues long. Per germline, CDR1 MNHNS and CDR2 SASEGT. J was trimmed by 11 bases and V by 3 bases; bases with no gene match: 12. For the CDR3, the DNA is TGTGCCAGCAGTGACCCTATACTACAGGGGCGGGCTTTCTTT. It translates to CASSDPILQGRAFF.

The CDR3: CASSAFRDTISDTQYF. The CDR3 DNA reads TGTGCCAGCAGCGCTTTCAGGGACACGATATCAGATACGCAGTATTTT. V gene TRBV7-3 combines with J gene TRBJ2-3; D is perhaps TRBD1 (6 bases). Germline V lookup: CDR1 SGHTA, CDR2 FQGTGA. Trimming pared 5 bases from V and 4 bases from J, leaving 19 bases between. This CDR3 is built from 16 residues.

The J gene is TRBJ2-5, the V gene TRBV6-5; TRBD1 might be the D (6 bases). Trimming removed 5 bases at V and 5 bases at J, with 18 bases between. The CDR3 runs 15 residues. CDR1 and CDR2 (germline): MNHEY, SVGAGI. The chain's CDR3 is CASSVGAGMMETQYF. The CDR3 DNA is TGTGCCAGCAGTGTGGGGGCAGGGATGATGGAGACCCAGTACTTC.

This clone was recorded only once. This chain connects TRBV28 to TRBJ1-2; D is unclear. From germline, CDR1 is MDHEN and CDR2 SYDVKM. Trimming pared 2 bases from V and 7 bases from J, leaving 11 bases between. This CDR3 is built from 13 residues. CDR3 in DNA: TGTGCCAGCAGTTTAGAAGGACCGGGTGGCTACACCTTC. Translation: CASSLEGPGGYTF.

The chain is built from TRBV7-6 and TRBJ2-2; 9 bases map to TRBD1. From germline, CDR1 is SGHVS and CDR2 FNYEAQ. V was clipped by 5 bases and J by 2 bases; unmatched bases: 9. The CDR3 is 17 amino acids. The CDR3 loop is CASSASWTGDNTGELFF. Written as DNA, the CDR3 is TGTGCCAGCAGCGCGTCTTGGACAGGGGATAACACCGGGGAGCTGTTTTTT.

The table lists this clone with a count of one. The V and J genes are TRBV21-1 and TRBJ1-5. TRBV21-1 is designated a pseudogene. The CDR3 has 16 amino acids. The CDR3 coding sequence is TGTGCCAGCAGCAAAGTTGAGGGAAGGAGCAATCAGCCCCAGCATTTT. The encoded protein is CASSKVEGRSNQPQHF.

In its sample, this clone was seen once. The chain combines TRBV19 with TRBJ2-7; 8 bases match TRBD2. The CDR3 has 15 residues. Germline-derived CDR1 and CDR2 are LNHDA and SQIVND (reference sequence). The V segment lost 4 bases and the J segment 2 bases; nucleotides outside the gene matches: 7. The CDR3 reads CASSTSGTSPYEQYF. The CDR3 DNA follows: TGTGCCAGTAGTACATCCGGGACTAGTCCCTACGAGCAGTACTTC.

This chain links TRBV4-1 with TRBJ2-7; 7 bases map to TRBD2. V lost 1 base, J lost 10 bases, and 10 bases stayed unmatched. The CDR3 length is 14 residues. Germline CDR1 reads MGHRA; CDR2 reads YSYEKL. The CDR3 bases are TGCGCCAGCAGCCAAGGGACCCCACTAGCGACTCAGTACTTC. It codes for CASSQGTPLATQYF.

In nucleotides, the CDR3 is TGTGCCAGCAGCTTGGGAGGGGATACGCAGTATTTT. Translated: CASSLGGDTQYF. This chain joins TRBV11-2 and TRBJ2-3, with 7 bases matching TRBD2. From germline, CDR1 is SGHAT and CDR2 FQNNGV. The CDR3 has 12 amino acids. With V trimmed by 3 bases and J by 6 bases, 0 bases remained unmatched.

The chain uses TRBV7-2 and TRBJ2-1; the match to TRBD2 covers 8 bases. Germline loops: CDR1 SGHTA, CDR2 FQGNSA. The V gene end was trimmed by 5 bases and the J gene end by 6 bases; junction bases not matched to a gene: 12. CDR3 length equals 16 residues. CDR3: CASSKITGTRANEQFF. In DNA form, the CDR3 reads TGTGCCAGCAGCAAAATAACCGGGACTAGGGCCAATGAGCAGTTCTTC.

This clone was seen a single time. This chain uses TRBV5-4 with TRBJ2-1; D remains ambiguous. The germline gives CDR1 SGHNT, CDR2 YYREEE (reference sequence). This CDR3 is built from 12 residues. Trimming pared 4 bases from V and 8 bases from J, leaving 10 bases between. The CDR3 loop is CASSPTADEQFF. The CDR3 DNA sequence: TGTGCCAGCAGCCCCACGGCGGATGAGCAGTTCTTC.

This clone was picked up a small number of times. The chain links TRBV6-1 to TRBJ1-3, with D tentatively TRBD1 (6 bases). This CDR3 contains 15 residues. CDR1 is MNHNS, CDR2 SASEGT, per germline. The V end was cut by 5 bases, the J end by 0 bases, with 11 bases between. Here the CDR3 DNA reads TGTGCCAGCAGTTTGGGACATTTCTCTGGAAACACCATATATTTT. Protein: CASSLGHFSGNTIYF.

The chain combines TRBV5-4 with TRBJ2-5, with 7 bases lining up with TRBD2. The CDR3 totals 15 residues. V dropped 2 bases and J dropped 3; count of bases not matched to a gene: 7. CDR1 and CDR2 (germline): SGHNT, YYREEE (reference sequence). The DNA of the CDR3 is TGTGCCAGCAGCTTTAGCGGGCTAAGAAAAGAGACCCAGTACTTC. It codes for CASSFSGLRKETQYF.

This clone was detected a few times. CDR3 sequence reads: CASSPEASTDTQYF. Here the CDR3 DNA reads TGTGCCAGCAGCCCCGAGGCTAGCACAGATACGCAGTATTTT. The chain joins TRBV7-2 to TRBJ2-3, with D hard to call. Trimming removed 5 bases from V and 0 bases from J, with 9 bases in between. The germline V gene has CDR1 SGHTA and CDR2 FQGNSA. The CDR3 length is 14 residues.

The rearrangement links TRBV11-2 to TRBJ2-5; D is perhaps TRBD1 (5 bases). V lost 6 bases and J lost 1, with 9 bases in between. This CDR3 is built from 13 residues. CDR1 is SGHAT, CDR2 FQNNGV, per germline. This chain's CDR3 is CASRRGTQETQYF. The CDR3, as DNA: TGTGCCAGCAGAAGGGGAACCCAAGAGACCCAGTACTTC.

The rearrangement joins TRBV29-1 to TRBJ1-1; D might be TRBD1 (5 bases). Trimming shortened V by 2 bases and J by 1 base, and 8 bases separated the two germline ends. This CDR3 spans 13 amino acids. Germline CDR1 is SQVTM and CDR2 is ANQGSEA. CDR3 sequence: CSVERGENTEAFF. In DNA form, the CDR3 reads TGCAGCGTTGAACGGGGGGAGAACACTGAAGCTTTCTTT.

The J gene is TRBJ1-1, the V gene TRBV7-8, with 7 bases identical to TRBD1. The CDR3 runs 14 residues. CDR1 is SGHVS, CDR2 FQNEAQ, per germline. Trimming at V came to 1 base and at J to 10 bases, leaving 9 bases not matched to a gene. CDR3 loop: CASSLGRGQAVAFF. The CDR3 DNA is TGTGCCAGCAGCTTAGGGAGAGGACAGGCTGTAGCTTTCTTT.

The chain is built from TRBV19 and TRBJ1-2; D uncertain. The V and J ends lost 4 bases and 2 bases respectively, with 17 bases between them. CDR1 is LNHDA and CDR2 is SQIVND in the germline V gene (reference sequence). CDR3 length: 16 residues. The CDR3 sequence is CASSRSGGSKNYGYTF. The CDR3 nucleotides are TGTGCCAGTAGTAGGAGCGGCGGATCTAAAAACTATGGCTACACCTTC. Together with reference TRBV19 and TRBJ1-2, the CDR3 gives the full variable domain: DGGITQSPKYLFRKEGQNVTLSCEQNLNHDAMYWYRQDPGQGLRLIYYSQIVNDFQKGDIAEGYSVSREKKESFPLTVTSAQKNPTAFYLCASSRSGGSKNYGYTFGSGTRLTVV.

This chain joins TRBV27 and TRBJ2-3; 7 nucleotides match TRBD2. V gave up 3 bases and J gave up 1 base; unmatched junction bases: 1. The germline V gene encodes CDR1 MNHEY and CDR2 SMNVEV (reference sequence). This CDR3 region has 14 residues. The CDR3: CASSLGGGTDTQYF. Written as DNA, the CDR3 is TGTGCCAGCAGTTTGGGGGGGGGCACAGATACGCAGTATTTT.

The chain recombines TRBV27 with TRBJ1-1; 8 bases are a match to TRBD1. V shed 5 bases, J shed 4 bases, and the junction held 9 bases outside the gene matches. The germline gives CDR1 MNHEY, CDR2 SMNVEV (reference sequence). The CDR3 runs 15 residues. CDR3: CASSTGQGGITEAFF. The CDR3 region has the DNA TGTGCCAGCAGTACCGGACAGGGCGGGATCACTGAAGCTTTCTTT.

The rearrangement uses TRBV6-1 and TRBJ2-3; either TRBD1 or TRBD2 may supply D (5 bases each). Germline V gives CDR1 MNHNS, CDR2 SASEGT. Trimming removed 11 bases at V and 6 bases at J, with 12 bases between. This CDR3 has 11 residues. The CDR3 DNA is TGTGCCGGAGCTTGGGGGGATACGCAGTATTTT. As protein: CAGAWGDTQYF.

V and J are TRBV6-6 and TRBJ2-7; D ambiguous. Trimming took off 4 bases at V and 4 bases at J, with 8 bases between the two ends. This CDR3 region has 12 residues. Per the germline V gene, CDR1 is MNHNY and CDR2 is SVGAGI (reference sequence). The CDR3 sequence is CASSLSRYEQYF. The DNA of the CDR3 is TGTGCCAGCAGTTTATCCCGTTACGAGCAGTACTTC.

This chain joins TRBV2 and TRBJ2-3, with TRBD2 identical over 8 bases. CDR1 is SNHLY and CDR2 is FYNNEI in the germline V gene. This CDR3 spans 16 amino acids. V gave up 4 bases and J gave up 0 bases; unmatched junction bases: 6. The chain's CDR3 is CASSARGGGSTDTQYF. The CDR3 DNA is TGTGCCAGCAGTGCCCGGGGGGGCGGTAGCACAGATACGCAGTATTTT.